This is a list of T cell receptor beta chains from one sample in a study of PD-1 blockade in classical Hodgkin lymphoma. Sequencing was performed with immunoSEQ multiplex PCR; in TCRdb, only in-frame clones are kept and a portion is missing. Here the sample spans approximately 26,000 clones, 81% being singletons. Sequences were derived from peripheral blood mononuclear cells (PBMCs), sampled before the second cycle of nivolumab. The receptors shown here come from a human donor with classical Hodgkin lymphoma. The CDR3 runs from the conserved cysteine through the conserved F or W. Not every row has a clone size; where given, it reads once, few, many or a size class.

V	size	J	CDR3
TRBV10-2	NA	TRBJ2-3	CASQNDGGSTDTQYF
TRBV7-9	NA	TRBJ1-4	CASSLRQSNEKLFF
TRBV5-4	NA	TRBJ2-3	CASSSSTDTQYF
TRBV6-5	NA	TRBJ2-7	CASSLARVNYEQYF
TRBV29-1	medium-sized	TRBJ2-3	CSVDGPSGVSDTQYF
TRBV7-7	NA	TRBJ2-5	CASSLGQGGQETQYF
TRBV19	NA	TRBJ1-1	CASSTDRRNTEAFF
TRBV6-1	NA	TRBJ2-7	CASSESGPYEQYF
TRBV10-2	NA	TRBJ2-1	CASSRASGGPIFGNEQFF
TRBV5-1	NA	TRBJ2-7	CASSLEGGAHEQYF
TRBV27	NA	TRBJ2-5	CASSLMYRAVQETQYF
TRBV15	NA	TRBJ2-5	CATSSGQGPIQETQYF
TRBV5-1	NA	TRBJ2-3	CASSLRTGTGTDTQYF
TRBV11-3	NA	TRBJ2-7	CASSRGPGQPRGYEQYF
TRBV6-6	once	TRBJ2-1	CASSQRDSGYNEQFF
TRBV28	once	TRBJ2-7	CASSLGGKSYEQYF
TRBV4-1	NA	TRBJ1-2	CASSHALQGTSPNYGYTF
TRBV18	NA	TRBJ1-2	CASSPPSLGGGGVGYTF
TRBV5-1	NA	TRBJ2-7	CASSTGTGAISYEQYF
TRBV27	once	TRBJ2-4	CASSTSGAWILGNIQYF
TRBV4-1	few	TRBJ2-7	CASSQWTSVGYEQYF
TRBV10-1	NA	TRBJ2-2	CASSERQGRTGELFF
TRBV28	NA	TRBJ1-5	CASSWGNQPQHF
TRBV5-1	few	TRBJ1-1	CASRDSLGYTEAFF
TRBV2	NA	TRBJ2-1	CASRMTSGRSNEQFF
TRBV7-9	NA	TRBJ2-5	CASSLAEYQETQYF
TRBV5-4	NA	TRBJ2-5	CASSSLISGTSQETQYF
TRBV7-9	NA	TRBJ1-5	CASSHSQGQPQHF
TRBV6-5	NA	TRBJ2-5	CASRNFVGTQYF
TRBV6-4	NA	TRBJ1-2	CASSETITAGGYTF
TRBV5-4	NA	TRBJ2-7	CASSTVDSPYEQYF
TRBV11-2	medium-sized	TRBJ1-2	CASSLGYYGYTF
TRBV5-4	NA	TRBJ2-2	CASSFKQGTTGELFF
TRBV19	NA	TRBJ1-1	CASTAEGRDEAFF
TRBV19	once	TRBJ1-5	CASSIAGYSNQPQHF
TRBV27	NA	TRBJ2-3	CASSHDPADTQYF